This T cell receptor (beta chain) was identified in a study of T-cell memory formation after mild COVID-19. The ends lost 6 bases at V and 3 bases at J; junction bases unmatched: 8. The CDR3 is made up of 15 amino acids. Germline V CDR1 and CDR2: MNHEY, SVGEGT. The 5'RACE method, run with constant-segment primers, produced TCR alpha and TCR beta cDNA libraries (carrying sample barcodes and UMIs). TCRdb reprocessed the 5' RACE reads with MiXCR, giving one entry per CDR3 protein. The profile shows fewer than 300,000 distinct CDR3 sequences, over 15% of them singletons. Only a few counts were recorded for this clonotype. What it binds is not known. Notes on the study in general: A second wave expanding day 15 to 37 was CD4+-biased; contracting clones were balanced. The CD4+ clones that contracted clustered mainly within CM and EM, and the CD8+ clones concentrated in EMRA.

The chain is built from TRBV6-2 or TRBV6-3 and TRBJ2-5; TRBD2 agrees at 9 bases. The sequence was collected from a man aged 18 to 29 who had mild COVID-19 (a few samples of this study predate the infection). Cell type and time point are not known. The sample comprised PBMCs or a T cell subset sorted from them (not recorded which). In DNA form, the CDR3 reads TGTGCCAGCAGATACACTAGCGGGCGAAAAGAGACCCAGTACTTC. This encodes CASRYTSGRKETQYF.